Reported below is one T cell receptor (beta chain). Assay: immunoSEQ multiplex PCR; the TCRdb copy retains only in-frame clones and omits some. The table lists about 38,000 clones, over 90% of them singletons. The source of the sample is a study of T cell changes during pregnancy in multiple sclerosis. Germline lookup yields CDR1 SGHTA and CDR2 FQGNSA. The CDR3 runs to 14 residues. Germline trimming cut 1 base from V and 3 bases from J; bases unmatched to any gene: 3. The chain uses TRBV7-2 and TRBJ2-7, with 7 bases fitting TRBD2. The receptor was derived from a female donor in good health, enrolled as a control in a pregnancy study. Here the sequenced sample was CD4+ T cells from peripheral blood mononuclear cells, taken after pregnancy. The CDR3 protein is CASSLESGGYEQYF. The CDR3 coding sequence is TGTGCCAGCAGCTTAGAATCGGGGGGCTACGAGCAGTACTTC.